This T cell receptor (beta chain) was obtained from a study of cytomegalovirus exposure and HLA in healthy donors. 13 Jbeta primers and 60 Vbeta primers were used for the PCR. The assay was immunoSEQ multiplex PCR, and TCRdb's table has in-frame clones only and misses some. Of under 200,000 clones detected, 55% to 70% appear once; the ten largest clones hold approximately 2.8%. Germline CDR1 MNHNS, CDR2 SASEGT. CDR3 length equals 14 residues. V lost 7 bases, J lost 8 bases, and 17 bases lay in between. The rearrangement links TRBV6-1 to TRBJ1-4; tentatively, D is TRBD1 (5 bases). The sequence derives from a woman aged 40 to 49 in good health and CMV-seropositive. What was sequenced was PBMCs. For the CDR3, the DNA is TGTGCCAGCAAGGGAGGCTTGGGGGGAGAAAAACTGTTTTTT. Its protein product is CASKGGLGGEKLFF.